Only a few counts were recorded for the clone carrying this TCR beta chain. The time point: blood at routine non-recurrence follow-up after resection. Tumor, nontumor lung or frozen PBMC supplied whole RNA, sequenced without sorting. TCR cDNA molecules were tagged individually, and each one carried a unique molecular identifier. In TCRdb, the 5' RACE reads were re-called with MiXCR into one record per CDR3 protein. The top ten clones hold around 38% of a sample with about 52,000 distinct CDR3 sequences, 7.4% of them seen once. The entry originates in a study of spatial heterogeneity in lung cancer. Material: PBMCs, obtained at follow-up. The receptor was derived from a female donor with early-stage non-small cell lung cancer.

CDR3 bases: TGTGCCAGCAGGGGAGAGACTTCACCCCTCCACTTT. This sequence encodes CASRGETSPLHF. The rearrangement joins TRBV12-3 or TRBV12-4 to TRBJ1-6; D is unresolved. V gave up 6 bases and J gave up 9 bases, with 9 bases separating them. This CDR3 comprises 12 residues.